The 25 T cell receptor beta chains reported below all come from one sample, sequenced in a study of shared clonotypes between healthy human individuals. Sequencing used immunoSEQ multiplex PCR; TCRdb keeps in-frame clones, though not all of them. Among a few million clones listed, approximately 92% were seen once. Terminally differentiated effector memory CD45RA+ cells were excluded by CCR7 positive selection of CD45RO-negative cells. The sample taken for sequencing was naive CD8+ T cells from PBMCs. The receptors were sampled from a man aged 18 to 30 in good health. Some clones in this sample may be carry-over from other donors' samples.

The rearrangement joins TRBV7-7 to TRBJ1-5; 9 bases are shared with TRBD1. The CDR3 contains 17 residues. V lost 3 bases and J lost 8; bases outside the gene matches: 14. Per germline, CDR1 SSHAT and CDR2 FNYEAQ (reference sequence). The DNA for the CDR3 is TGTGCCAGCAGCTTGGACCCGGGACAGGGTGCCATGGAGCCCCAGCATTTT. This gives the protein CASSLDPGQGAMEPQHF. Variable domain in full (rest from reference TRBV7-7 and TRBJ1-5): GAGVSQSPRYKVTKRGQDVTLRCDPISSHATLYWYQQALGQGPEFLTYFNYEAQPDKSGLPSDRFSAERPEGSISTLTIQRTEQRDSAMYRCASSLDPGQGAMEPQHFGDGTRLSIL.

The genes are TRBV5-6 and TRBJ1-2, with D unclear. V gave up 4 bases and J gave up 8 bases, with 12 bases separating them. The CDR3 is 12 amino acids. CDR1 is SGHDT and CDR2 is YYEEEE in the germline V gene. CDR3 loop: CASSPQGRGYTF. The DNA for the CDR3 is TGTGCCAGCAGCCCCCAAGGCCGGGGCTACACCTTC.

The chain carries TRBV6-6 and TRBJ1-2, with D perhaps matching TRBD1 (6 bases). The CDR3 totals 13 residues. V lost 0 bases and J 6 bases, leaving 8 bases between the germline ends. Germline assignment: CDR1 MNHNY and CDR2 SVGAGI (reference sequence). The CDR3 DNA sequence: TGTGCCAGCAGTTACTCGGGGGGCGATGGCTACACCTTC. It codes for CASSYSGGDGYTF.

The chain couples TRBV9 to TRBJ2-3; 9 bases fit TRBD2. Germline V gene data show CDR1 as SGDLS and CDR2 as YYNGEE. V lost 3 bases, J lost 5 bases, and 10 bases stayed unmatched. The CDR3 loop spans 16 amino acids. The CDR3 nucleotides read TGTGCCAGCAGCGCGGAGAGACTAGCGGAGAGAGATACGCAGTATTTT. The encoded protein is CASSAERLAERDTQYF.

The chain combines TRBV28 with TRBJ2-7, with D possibly matching TRBD2 (5 bases). CDR3 length: 13 residues. Between the trimmed V and J ends, which lost 5 bases and 6 bases, there was a span of 14 bases. CDR1 is MDHEN and CDR2 is SYDVKM in the germline V gene. The CDR3 spells CASSLSRDLEQYF. CDR3 DNA sequence: TGTGCCAGCAGTCTCTCCCGGGATCTCGAGCAGTACTTC.

The chain uses TRBV5-1 and TRBJ2-7, with D perhaps TRBD1 or TRBD2 (5 bases each). This CDR3 has 13 residues. Germline V gene lookup returns CDR1 SGHRS and CDR2 YFSETQ. The germline V and J ends were trimmed by 2 bases and 6 bases, with 12 bases remaining between them. The CDR3 bases are TGCGCCAGCAGCTTCGGATCCGGGACCGAGCAGTACTTC. Its translation: CASSFGSGTEQYF.

The J gene is TRBJ2-1, the V gene TRBV7-9; the match to TRBD1 covers 7 bases. The J segment lost 0 bases and the V segment lost 4 bases, leaving 12 bases of the junction unmatched. This CDR3 is built from 18 residues. In germline, CDR1 is SEHNR, CDR2 FQNEAQ (reference sequence). Here the CDR3 reads CASSSPATGAFSYNEQFF. As DNA, the CDR3 is TGTGCCAGCAGCTCCCCAGCCACAGGGGCGTTCTCCTACAATGAGCAGTTCTTC.

This clone was recorded once. The same CDR3 is also encoded by other DNA sequences in this sample. The V and J genes are TRBV6-5 and TRBJ2-7, with D possibly matching TRBD2 (6 bases). The germline V and J ends were trimmed by 3 bases and 2 bases, with 11 bases remaining between them. The germline V gene has CDR1 MNHEY and CDR2 SVGAGI. This CDR3 region has 14 residues. CDR3 sequence: CASSYGRGTYEQYF. In nucleotides, the CDR3 is TGTGCCAGCAGTTATGGGCGGGGAACCTACGAGCAGTACTTC.

The chain recombines TRBV19 with TRBJ1-1, with unresolved D. The CDR3 totals 15 residues. Trimming cost V 5 bases and J 1 base, with 14 bases left between them. The germline CDR1 and CDR2 sequences are LNHDA and SQIVND (reference sequence). The CDR3 nucleotides are TGTGCCAGTAGTTCCCGTCGGTCGAGGAACACTGAAGCTTTCTTT. It codes for CASSSRRSRNTEAFF.

The rearrangement uses TRBV5-6 and TRBJ1-1; TRBD1 might be the D (6 bases). This CDR3 is built from 13 residues. V was pared by 4 bases and J by 4 bases, with 11 bases between. Germline assignment: CDR1 SGHDT and CDR2 YYEEEE. The CDR3 here is CASSIRGATEAFF. DNA for the CDR3: TGTGCCAGCAGCATACGGGGGGCCACTGAAGCTTTCTTT.

This sequence joins TRBV10-2 and TRBJ2-7; maybe TRBD1 (6 bases). Germline loops: CDR1 WSHSY, CDR2 SAAADI. V gave up 8 bases and J gave up 5 bases, with 16 bases separating them. The CDR3 is made up of 13 amino acids. The CDR3 sequence: CASSLGDTHEQYF. Written as DNA, the CDR3 is TGCGCCAGCTCTTTGGGGGACACACACGAGCAGTACTTC.

The J gene is TRBJ1-2, the V gene TRBV5-1; TRBD1 agrees at 10 bases. The germline gives CDR1 SGHRS, CDR2 YFSETQ. The CDR3 loop spans 16 amino acids. The V gene end was trimmed by 4 bases and the J gene end by 2 bases; junction bases not matched to a gene: 8. CDR3 nucleotide sequence: TGCGCCAGCAGCCGAGTGACAGGGGGCCAGAACTATGGCTACACCTTC. Translating gives CASSRVTGGQNYGYTF.

The V and J genes are TRBV6-6 and TRBJ2-1; D is ambiguous. The CDR3 sequence is 11 residues long. CDR1 MNHNY and CDR2 SVGAGI come from the germline V gene (reference sequence). Trimming removed 6 bases at V and 6 bases at J, with 6 bases between. The CDR3 region is CASRESNEQFF. CDR3 nucleotides: TGTGCCAGCAGAGAGAGCAATGAGCAGTTCTTC.

The CDR3 bases are TGTGCCAGTACCAAGGCGAGACAGGGGTCCGAGCAGTACTTC. Translation gives CASTKARQGSEQYF. The chain combines TRBV27 with TRBJ2-7, with TRBD1 identical over 8 bases. Trimming at V came to 9 bases and at J to 6 bases, leaving 13 bases not matched to a gene. The CDR3 loop spans 14 amino acids. Germline CDR1 reads MNHEY; CDR2 reads SMNVEV (reference sequence).

Comments on this clone: The sample contains more than one DNA sequence encoding this CDR3. The J gene is TRBJ2-3, the V gene TRBV6-5; D is uncertain. V dropped 0 bases and J dropped 0 bases, with 7 bases sitting between them. The CDR3 contains 15 residues. Germline-derived CDR1 and CDR2 are MNHEY and SVGAGI. The CDR3 DNA sequence: TGTGCCAGCAGTTACTCAGCTGGCAGCACAGATACGCAGTATTTT. This encodes CASSYSAGSTDTQYF.

V gene TRBV28 combines with J gene TRBJ2-3; maybe TRBD2 (6 bases). The V end was cut by 2 bases, the J end by 11 bases, with 11 bases between. The CDR3 is made up of 12 amino acids. Germline CDR1 MDHEN, CDR2 SYDVKM. The CDR3 is CASSLDGTLQYF. The CDR3 DNA reads TGTGCCAGCAGTTTAGACGGGACTTTGCAGTATTTT.

A single count supports this clone. The sample has other DNA sequences that encode this CDR3 too. The chain carries TRBV27 and TRBJ2-1; D may match TRBD1 or TRBD2 (5 bases each). V lost 4 bases and J 3 bases, leaving 10 bases between the germline ends. The CDR3 totals 14 residues. Germline-derived CDR1 and CDR2 are MNHEY and SMNVEV (reference sequence). The CDR3 loop is CASSSGGSYNEQFF. In nucleotides, the CDR3 is TGTGCCAGCAGTTCTGGGGGTAGCTACAATGAGCAGTTCTTC.

A remark on this clone: Distinct nucleotide sequences in the sample also encode this CDR3. The rearrangement joins TRBV9 to TRBJ2-3, with D unresolved. The V end was cut by 0 bases, the J end by 0 bases, with 5 bases between. The CDR3 contains 14 residues. Germline CDR1 reads SGDLS; CDR2 reads YYNGEE. As DNA, the CDR3 is TGTGCCAGCAGCGTAGAATACAGCACAGATACGCAGTATTTT. The encoded protein is CASSVEYSTDTQYF.

This rearrangement joins TRBV2 to TRBJ1-2, with D tentatively TRBD1 (5 bases). This CDR3 comprises 14 residues. Trimming took 7 bases from V and 3 from J, leaving 15 bases between them. Germline V CDR1 and CDR2: SNHLY, FYNNEI. The CDR3 loop is CASTTLGVDYGYTF. The CDR3 DNA sequence: TGTGCCAGCACCACTCTGGGGGTTGACTATGGCTACACCTTC.

Concerning this clone itself: The same CDR3 also results from other DNA sequences found in this sample. This chain uses TRBV27 with TRBJ2-7; D is unclear. CDR3 length: 13 residues. V was clipped by 2 bases and J by 3 bases, with 8 bases between them. CDR1 MNHEY and CDR2 SMNVEV come from the germline V gene (reference sequence). The CDR3 DNA reads TGTGCCAGCAGTTTAAGATTTGGCTACGAGCAGTACTTC. Encoded protein: CASSLRFGYEQYF.

The genes are TRBV10-3 and TRBJ2-3, with 9 nucleotides matching TRBD2. This CDR3 comprises 19 residues. J gave up 2 bases and V 2 bases, and 14 bases lay outside the gene matches. In germline, CDR1 is ENHRY, CDR2 SYGVKD. The CDR3 spells CAISERGREGRWDTDTQYF. The CDR3 nucleotides read TGTGCCATCAGTGAGCGGGGGCGGGAGGGCCGGTGGGACACAGATACGCAGTATTTT.

The V and J genes are TRBV25-1 and TRBJ2-4, with a tentative D call TRBD2 (5 bases). CDR3 length: 18 amino acids. The V gene lost 3 bases and the J gene lost 0 bases, with 18 bases spanning the gap. Germline lookup yields CDR1 MGHDK and CDR2 SYGVNS. CDR3 nucleotide sequence: TGTGCCAGCAGTGATAGTCCCCGGGCGGGCCTAGCCAAAAACATTCAGTACTTC. This sequence encodes CASSDSPRAGLAKNIQYF.

As to this clone: The sample carries other DNA sequences with the same CDR3. The chain employs TRBV19 and TRBJ2-1; TRBD2 aligns across 14 bases. J lost 3 bases, V lost 8 bases, and 3 bases had no gene match. CDR1 is LNHDA, CDR2 SQIVND, per germline (reference sequence). This CDR3 is built from 15 residues. DNA for the CDR3: TGTGCCAGTTCCGGACTAGCGGGAGGCTACAATGAGCAGTTCTTC. Translated, it gives CASSGLAGGYNEQFF.

On this clone itself: The conserved phenylalanine or tryptophan normally closing the CDR3 is absent here, so this likely arose from a read error. The V gene is TRBV27, the J gene TRBJ2-7; TRBD1 might be the D (6 bases). CDR1 is MNHEY and CDR2 is SMNVEV in the germline V gene (reference sequence). V lost 1 base to trimming and J lost 7 bases, with 17 bases between them. CDR3 size: 15 residues. The CDR3: CASSLLQGPPWEQYL. DNA for the CDR3: TGTGCCAGCAGTTTATTGCAGGGGCCGCCCTGGGAGCAGTACCTC.

Concerning this clone itself: Different DNA sequences within this sample yield the same CDR3. The DNA of the CDR3 is TGTGCCAGCAGTCTGGGACTAGCGGGAAGGTACGAGCAGTACTTC. Translated: CASSLGLAGRYEQYF. The chain couples TRBV28 to TRBJ2-7, with TRBD2 matching 13 bases. The V segment lost 5 bases and the J segment 4 bases; nucleotides outside the gene matches: 5. Germline V gives CDR1 MDHEN, CDR2 SYDVKM. The CDR3 spans 15 residues.